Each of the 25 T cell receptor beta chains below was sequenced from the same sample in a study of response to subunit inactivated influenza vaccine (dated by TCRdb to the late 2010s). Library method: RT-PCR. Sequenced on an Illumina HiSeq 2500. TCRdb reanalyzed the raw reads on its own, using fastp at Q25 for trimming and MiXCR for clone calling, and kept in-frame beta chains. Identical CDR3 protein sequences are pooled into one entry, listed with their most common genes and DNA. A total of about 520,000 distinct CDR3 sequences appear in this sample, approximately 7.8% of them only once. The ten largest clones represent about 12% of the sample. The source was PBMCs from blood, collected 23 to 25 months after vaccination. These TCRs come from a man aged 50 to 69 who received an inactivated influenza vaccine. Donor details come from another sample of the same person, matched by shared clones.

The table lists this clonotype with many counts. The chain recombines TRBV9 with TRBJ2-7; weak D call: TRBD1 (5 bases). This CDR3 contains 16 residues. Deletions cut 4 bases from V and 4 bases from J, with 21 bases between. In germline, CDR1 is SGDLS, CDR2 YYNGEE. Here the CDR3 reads CASSPSGQGRGYEQYF. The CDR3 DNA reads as TGTGCCAGCAGCCCCTCTGGGCAGGGTAGGGGATACGAGCAGTACTTC. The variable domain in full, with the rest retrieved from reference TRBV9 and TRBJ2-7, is DSGVTQTPKHLITATGQRVTLRCSPRSGDLSVYWYQQSLDQGLQFLIQYYNGEERAKGNILERFSAQQFPDLHSELNLSSLELGDSALYFCASSPSGQGRGYEQYFGPGTRLTVT.

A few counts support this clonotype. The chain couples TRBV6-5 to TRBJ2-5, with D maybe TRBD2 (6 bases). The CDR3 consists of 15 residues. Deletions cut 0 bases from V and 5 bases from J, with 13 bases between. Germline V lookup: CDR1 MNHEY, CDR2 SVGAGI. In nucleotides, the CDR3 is TGTGCCAGCAGTTACTCTTTTTTAGGGAGGGAGACCCAGTACTTC. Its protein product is CASSYSFLGRETQYF.

CDR3 bases: TGTGCCAGCGCACGGCGGGGGAATTCACCCCTCCACTTT. Translating it yields CASARRGNSPLHF. The chain links TRBV6-1 to TRBJ1-6, with D perhaps TRBD1 (5 bases). V dropped 8 bases and J dropped 7 bases, with 12 bases sitting between them. The CDR3 length is 13 residues. Germline V lookup: CDR1 MNHNS, CDR2 SASEGT.

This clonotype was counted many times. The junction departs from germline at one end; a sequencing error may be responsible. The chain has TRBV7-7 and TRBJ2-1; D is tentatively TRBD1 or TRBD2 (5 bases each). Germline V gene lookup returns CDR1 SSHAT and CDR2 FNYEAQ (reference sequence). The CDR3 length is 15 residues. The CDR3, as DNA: TGTGCTAGCAGCCCGGGGACGGGACGAACGAATGAGCAGTTCTTC. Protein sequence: CASSPGTGRTNEQFF.

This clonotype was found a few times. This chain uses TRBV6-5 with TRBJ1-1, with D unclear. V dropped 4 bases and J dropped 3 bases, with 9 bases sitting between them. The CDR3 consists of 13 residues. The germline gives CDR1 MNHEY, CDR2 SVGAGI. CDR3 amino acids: CASSLGRHTEAFF. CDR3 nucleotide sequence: TGTGCCAGCAGTTTGGGCAGGCACACTGAAGCTTTCTTT.

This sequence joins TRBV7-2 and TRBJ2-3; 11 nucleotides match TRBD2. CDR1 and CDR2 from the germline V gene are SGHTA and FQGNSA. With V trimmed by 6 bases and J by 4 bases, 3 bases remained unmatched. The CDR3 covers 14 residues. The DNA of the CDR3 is TGTGCCAGCAGTGTAGCGGGGGGGTCAGATACGCAGTATTTT. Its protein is CASSVAGGSDTQYF.

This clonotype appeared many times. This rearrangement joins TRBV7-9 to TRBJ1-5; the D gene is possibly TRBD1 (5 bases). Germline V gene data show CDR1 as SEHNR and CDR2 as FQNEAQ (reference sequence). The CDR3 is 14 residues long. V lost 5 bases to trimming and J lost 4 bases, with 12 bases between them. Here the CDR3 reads CASSTGRINQPQHF. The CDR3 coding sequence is TGTGCCAGCAGCACGGGACGGATAAATCAGCCCCAGCATTTT.

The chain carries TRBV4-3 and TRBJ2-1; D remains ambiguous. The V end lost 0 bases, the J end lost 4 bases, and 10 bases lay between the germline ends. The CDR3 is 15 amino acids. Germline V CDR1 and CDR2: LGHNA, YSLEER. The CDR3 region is CASSQDTHGYNEQFF. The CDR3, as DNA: TGCGCCAGCAGCCAAGATACACACGGATACAATGAGCAGTTCTTC.

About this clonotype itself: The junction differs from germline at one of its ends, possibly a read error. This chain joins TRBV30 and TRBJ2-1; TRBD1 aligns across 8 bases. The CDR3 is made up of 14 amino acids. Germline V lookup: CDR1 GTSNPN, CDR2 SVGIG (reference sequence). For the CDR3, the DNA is TGTGCCCGGAGTGGGCAGGGGGCCGGCAATGAGCAGTTCTTC. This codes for CARSGQGAGNEQFF.

The CDR3 DNA sequence: TGTGCCAGCAGCTTAGCGCTGGGACTCGGACAGCCCCAGCATTTT. This sequence encodes CASSLALGLGQPQHF. The chain carries TRBV7-2 and TRBJ1-5; D possibly corresponds to TRBD1 (5 bases). Germline CDR1 SGHTA, CDR2 FQGNSA. CDR3 length: 15 residues. The V end was cut by 0 bases, the J end by 7 bases, with 13 bases between.

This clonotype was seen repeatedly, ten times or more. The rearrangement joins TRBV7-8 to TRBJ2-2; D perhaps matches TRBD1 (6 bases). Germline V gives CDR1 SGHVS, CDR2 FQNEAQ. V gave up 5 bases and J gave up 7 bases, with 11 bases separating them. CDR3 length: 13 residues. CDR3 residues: CASSPGASGELFF. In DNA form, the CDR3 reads TGTGCCAGCAGCCCAGGGGCGAGCGGGGAGCTGTTTTTT.

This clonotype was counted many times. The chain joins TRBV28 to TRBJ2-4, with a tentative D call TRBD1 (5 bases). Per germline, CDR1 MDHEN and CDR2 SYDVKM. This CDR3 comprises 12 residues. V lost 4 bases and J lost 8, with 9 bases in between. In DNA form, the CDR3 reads TGTGCCAGCAGTTACCAGGGTTACATTCAGTACTTC. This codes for CASSYQGYIQYF. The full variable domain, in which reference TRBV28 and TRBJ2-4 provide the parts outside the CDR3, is DVKVTQSSRYLVKRTGEKVFLECVQDMDHENMFWYRQDPGLGLRLIYFSYDVKMKEKGDIPEGYSVSREKKERFSLILESASTNQTSMYLCASSYQGYIQYFGAGTRLSVL.

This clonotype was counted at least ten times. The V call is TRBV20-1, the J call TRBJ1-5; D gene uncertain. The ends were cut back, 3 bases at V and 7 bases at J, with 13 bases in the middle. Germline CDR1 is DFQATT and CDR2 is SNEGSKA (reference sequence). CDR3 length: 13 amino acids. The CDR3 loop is CSASRHSLQPQHF. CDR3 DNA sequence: TGCAGTGCTAGTCGCCATTCTCTCCAGCCCCAGCATTTT.

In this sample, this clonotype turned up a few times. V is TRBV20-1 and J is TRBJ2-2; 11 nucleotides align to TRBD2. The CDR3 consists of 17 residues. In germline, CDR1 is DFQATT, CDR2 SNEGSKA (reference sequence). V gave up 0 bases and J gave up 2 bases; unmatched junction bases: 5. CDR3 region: CSARDLSGGANTGELFF. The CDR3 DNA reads TGCAGTGCTAGAGATCTTAGCGGGGGGGCAAACACCGGGGAGCTGTTTTTT.

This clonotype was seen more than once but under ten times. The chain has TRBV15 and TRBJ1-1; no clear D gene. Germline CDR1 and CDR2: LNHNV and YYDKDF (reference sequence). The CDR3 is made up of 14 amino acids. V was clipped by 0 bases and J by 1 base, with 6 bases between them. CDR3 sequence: CATSRDGQNTEAFF. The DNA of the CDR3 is TGTGCCACCAGCAGAGATGGGCAGAACACTGAAGCTTTCTTT.

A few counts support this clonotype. The CDR3 nucleotides read TGTGCCAGCAGTTCCTCCGGGACTAGCGGGACCAATGAGCAGTTCTTC. Translated, it gives CASSSSGTSGTNEQFF. V is TRBV12-3 or TRBV12-4 and J is TRBJ2-1; TRBD2 matches at 13 bases. After removal of 4 bases from V and 6 bases from J, the junction contained 6 bases not matched to a gene. This CDR3 spans 16 amino acids.

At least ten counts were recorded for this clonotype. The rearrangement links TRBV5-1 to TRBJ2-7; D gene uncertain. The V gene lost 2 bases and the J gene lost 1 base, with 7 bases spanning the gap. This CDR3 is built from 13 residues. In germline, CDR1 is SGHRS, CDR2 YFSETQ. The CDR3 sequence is CASSFSDSYEQYF. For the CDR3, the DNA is TGCGCCAGCAGCTTTTCGGATTCCTACGAGCAGTACTTC.

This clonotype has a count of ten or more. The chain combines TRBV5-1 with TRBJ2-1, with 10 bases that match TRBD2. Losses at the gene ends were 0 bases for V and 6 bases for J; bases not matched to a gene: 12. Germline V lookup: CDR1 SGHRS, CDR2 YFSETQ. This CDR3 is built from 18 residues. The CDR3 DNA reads TGCGCCAGCAGCTTGGTTAGTAGCGGGAGGACAAAATCCAATGAGCAGTTCTTC. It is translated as CASSLVSSGRTKSNEQFF.

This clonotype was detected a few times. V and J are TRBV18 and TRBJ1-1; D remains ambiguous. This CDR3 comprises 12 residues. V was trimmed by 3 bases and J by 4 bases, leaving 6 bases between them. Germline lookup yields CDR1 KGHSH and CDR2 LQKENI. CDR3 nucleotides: TGTGCCAGCTCACCCGCAGCCACTGAAGCTTTCTTT. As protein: CASSPAATEAFF.

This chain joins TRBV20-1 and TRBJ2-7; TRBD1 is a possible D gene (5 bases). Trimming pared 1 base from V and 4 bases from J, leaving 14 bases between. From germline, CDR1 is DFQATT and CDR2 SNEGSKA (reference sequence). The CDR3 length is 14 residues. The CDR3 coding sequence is TGCAGTGCTAGAGTAGGGGCAAGAAGGTACGAGCAGTACTTC. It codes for CSARVGARRYEQYF.

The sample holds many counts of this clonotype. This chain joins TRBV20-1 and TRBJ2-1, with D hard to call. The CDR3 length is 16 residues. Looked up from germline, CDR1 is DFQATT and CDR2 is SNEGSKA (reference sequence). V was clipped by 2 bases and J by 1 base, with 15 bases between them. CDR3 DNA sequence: TGCAGTGCTAGACCAAGGACCCGTAGATCCTACAATGAGCAGTTCTTC. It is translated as CSARPRTRRSYNEQFF.

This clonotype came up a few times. CDR3 region: CAISDGARKEQYF. For the CDR3, the DNA is TGTGCCATCAGCGACGGGGCGAGGAAGGAGCAGTACTTC. The V gene is TRBV10-3, the J gene TRBJ2-7, with D tentatively TRBD1 or TRBD2 (5 bases each). The CDR3 spans 13 residues. V was trimmed by 6 bases and J by 7 bases, leaving 16 bases between them. Germline V gene data show CDR1 as ENHRY and CDR2 as SYGVKD.

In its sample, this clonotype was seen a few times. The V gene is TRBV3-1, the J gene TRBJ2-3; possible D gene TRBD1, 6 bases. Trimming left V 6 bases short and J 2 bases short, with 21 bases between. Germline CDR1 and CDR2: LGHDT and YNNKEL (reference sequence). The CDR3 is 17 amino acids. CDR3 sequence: CASSTPAGTRITDTQYF. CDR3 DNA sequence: TGTGCCAGCAGTACTCCGGCAGGGACACGAATCACAGATACGCAGTATTTT.

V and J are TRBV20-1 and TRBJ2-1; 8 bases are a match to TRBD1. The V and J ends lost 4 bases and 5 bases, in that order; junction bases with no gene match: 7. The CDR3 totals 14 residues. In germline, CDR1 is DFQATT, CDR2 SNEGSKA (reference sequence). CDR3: CSAMTGVINNEQFF. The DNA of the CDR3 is TGCAGTGCTATGACAGGGGTAATTAACAATGAGCAGTTCTTC.

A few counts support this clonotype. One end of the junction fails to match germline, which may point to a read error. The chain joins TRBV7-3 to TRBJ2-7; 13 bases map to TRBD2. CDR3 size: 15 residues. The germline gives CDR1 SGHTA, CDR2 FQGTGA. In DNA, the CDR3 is TGCCCGGGACTAGCGGGGCCATTAGGGGGAGACGAGCAGTACTTC. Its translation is CPGLAGPLGGDEQYF.